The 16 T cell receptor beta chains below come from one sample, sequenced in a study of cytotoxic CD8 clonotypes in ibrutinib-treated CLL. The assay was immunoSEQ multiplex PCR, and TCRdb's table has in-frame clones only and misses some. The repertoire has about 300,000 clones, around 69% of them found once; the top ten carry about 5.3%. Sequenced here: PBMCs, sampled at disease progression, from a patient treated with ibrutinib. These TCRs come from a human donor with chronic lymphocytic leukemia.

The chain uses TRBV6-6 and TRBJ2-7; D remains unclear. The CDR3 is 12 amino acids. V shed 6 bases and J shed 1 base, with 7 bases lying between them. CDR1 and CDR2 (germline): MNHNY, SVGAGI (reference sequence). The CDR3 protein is CASRSPSYEQYF. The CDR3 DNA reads TGTGCCAGCAGATCGCCATCCTACGAGCAGTACTTC.

CDR3 DNA sequence: TGCGCCAGCAGCCAAGGGACAGGAAAAGAGACCCAGTACTTC. It yields the protein CASSQGTGKETQYF. J is TRBJ2-5 and V is TRBV4-3, with TRBD1 matching 7 bases. The CDR3 sequence is 14 residues long. The germline CDR1 and CDR2 sequences are LGHNA and YSLEER. Trimming took 1 base from V and 3 from J; bases not matched to a gene: 2.

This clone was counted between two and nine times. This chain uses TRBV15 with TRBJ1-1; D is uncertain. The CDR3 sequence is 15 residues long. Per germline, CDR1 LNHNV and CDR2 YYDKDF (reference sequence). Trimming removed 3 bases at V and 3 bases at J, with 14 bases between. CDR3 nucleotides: TGTGCCACCAGCAGGCCCTGGGTATCGTACACTGAAGCTTTCTTT. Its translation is CATSRPWVSYTEAFF.

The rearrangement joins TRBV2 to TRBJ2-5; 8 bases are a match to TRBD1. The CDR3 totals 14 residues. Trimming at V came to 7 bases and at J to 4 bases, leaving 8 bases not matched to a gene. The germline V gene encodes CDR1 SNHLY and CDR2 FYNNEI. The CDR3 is CASKHRGSVETQYF. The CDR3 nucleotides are TGTGCCAGCAAACACAGGGGGAGTGTAGAGACCCAGTACTTC.

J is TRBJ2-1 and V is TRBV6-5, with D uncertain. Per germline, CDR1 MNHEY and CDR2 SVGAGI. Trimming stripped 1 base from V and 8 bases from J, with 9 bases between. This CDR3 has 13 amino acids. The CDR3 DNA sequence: TGTGCCAGCAGTTACTTGAGTTATGATGAGCAGTTCTTC. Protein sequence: CASSYLSYDEQFF.

The CDR3 reads CSVEDVNTGGHYNEQFF. The CDR3, as DNA: TGCAGCGTTGAAGACGTAAATACGGGAGGACACTACAATGAGCAGTTCTTC. The chain links TRBV29-1 to TRBJ2-1; 7 nucleotides agree with TRBD2. CDR1 and CDR2 from the germline V gene are SQVTM and ANQGSEA. Trimming took 0 bases from V and 3 from J; bases not matched to a gene: 11. The CDR3 is 17 amino acids.

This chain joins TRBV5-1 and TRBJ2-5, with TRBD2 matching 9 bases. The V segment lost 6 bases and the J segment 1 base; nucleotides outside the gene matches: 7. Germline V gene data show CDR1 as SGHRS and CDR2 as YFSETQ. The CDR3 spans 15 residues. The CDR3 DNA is TGCGCCAGCAAGGGGCTAGCGGGGATCCAAGAGACCCAGTACTTC. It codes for CASKGLAGIQETQYF.

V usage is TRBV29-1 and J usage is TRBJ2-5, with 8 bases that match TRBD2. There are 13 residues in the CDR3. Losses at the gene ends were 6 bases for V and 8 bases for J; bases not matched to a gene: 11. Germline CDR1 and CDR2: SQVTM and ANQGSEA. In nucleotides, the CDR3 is TGCAGCGTACATAGCGGGGCGCGCGGCACCCAGTACTTC. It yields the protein CSVHSGARGTQYF.

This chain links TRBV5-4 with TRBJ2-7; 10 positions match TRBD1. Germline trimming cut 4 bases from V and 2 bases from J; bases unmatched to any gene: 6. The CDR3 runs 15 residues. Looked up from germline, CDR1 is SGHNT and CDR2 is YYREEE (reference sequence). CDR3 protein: CASSPGTGAAYEQYF. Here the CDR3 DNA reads TGTGCCAGCAGCCCGGGGACAGGGGCGGCCTACGAGCAGTACTTC.

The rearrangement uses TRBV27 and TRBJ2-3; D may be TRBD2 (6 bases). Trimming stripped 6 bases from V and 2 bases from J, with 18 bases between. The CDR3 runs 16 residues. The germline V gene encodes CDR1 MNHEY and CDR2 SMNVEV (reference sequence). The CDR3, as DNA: TGTGCCAGCAGGTTAGACAGCGGGCCGTACACAGATACGCAGTATTTT. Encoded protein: CASRLDSGPYTDTQYF.

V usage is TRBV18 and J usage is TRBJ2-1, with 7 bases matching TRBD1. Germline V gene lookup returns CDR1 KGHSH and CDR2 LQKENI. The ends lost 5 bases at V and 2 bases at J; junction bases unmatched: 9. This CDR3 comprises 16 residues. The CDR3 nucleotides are TGTGCCAGCTCATCCTCGACAGGGCGCACCTACAATGAGCAGTTCTTC. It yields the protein CASSSSTGRTYNEQFF.

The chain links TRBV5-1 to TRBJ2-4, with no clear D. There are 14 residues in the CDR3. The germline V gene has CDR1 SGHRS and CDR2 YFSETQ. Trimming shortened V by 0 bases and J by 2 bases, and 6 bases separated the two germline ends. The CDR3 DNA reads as TGCGCCAGCAGCTTGGGAGCCCCCAAAAACATTCAGTACTTC. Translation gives CASSLGAPKNIQYF.

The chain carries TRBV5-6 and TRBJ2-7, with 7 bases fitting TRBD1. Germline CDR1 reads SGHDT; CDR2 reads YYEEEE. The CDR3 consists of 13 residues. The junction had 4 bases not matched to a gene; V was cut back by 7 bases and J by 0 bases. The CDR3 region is CASQTGSSYEQYF. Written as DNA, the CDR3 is TGTGCCAGCCAGACAGGGAGCTCCTACGAGCAGTACTTC.

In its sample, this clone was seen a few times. The CDR3 protein is CASSSPGTGKEQYF. The CDR3 DNA follows: TGCGCCAGCAGCTCCCCCGGGACAGGGAAAGAGCAGTACTTC. The chain joins TRBV5-1 to TRBJ2-7; TRBD1 matches 9 bases. In germline, CDR1 is SGHRS, CDR2 YFSETQ. The CDR3 is 14 amino acids. Unmatched junction bases numbered 8, after V lost 3 bases and J lost 7 bases.

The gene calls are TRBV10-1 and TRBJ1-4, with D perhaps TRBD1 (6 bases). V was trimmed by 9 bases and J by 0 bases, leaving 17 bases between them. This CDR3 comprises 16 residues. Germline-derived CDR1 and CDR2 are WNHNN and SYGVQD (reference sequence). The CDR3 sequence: CARRDRNITTNEKLFF. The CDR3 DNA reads TGCGCCAGGCGAGACAGGAATATTACAACTAATGAAAAACTGTTTTTT.

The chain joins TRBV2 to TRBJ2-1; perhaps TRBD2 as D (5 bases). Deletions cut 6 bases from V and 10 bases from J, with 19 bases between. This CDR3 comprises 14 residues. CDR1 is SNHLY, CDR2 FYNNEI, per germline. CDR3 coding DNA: TGTGCCAGCAGCGCCCGACTTACCTGGAGGGAGCAGTTCTTC. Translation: CASSARLTWREQFF.